The rows below give T cell receptor beta chains drawn from one sample of a study of T cells in Graves' hyperthyroidism and ophthalmopathy. TCRdb reanalysed the multiplex PCR reads using MiXCR and keeps one entry per CDR3 protein. The repertoire includes roughly 510,000 distinct CDR3 sequences, less than 25% of them detected once, and around 27% sits in the top ten. What was sequenced was blood. The receptor source for this set is a man aged 18 to 30 with Graves' hyperthyroidism. CDR3s include the opening cysteine and the closing phenylalanine or tryptophan. D genes are given only for firm matches. Size is omitted from some rows. Given values are once, few, many or a class for expanded clones.

D: .
J: TRBJ1-3
V: TRBV28
size: many
DNA: TGTGCCAGCAGTTTATGGGACGGACCCGTATATTTT
CDR3: CASSLWDGPVYF

D: .
J: TRBJ1-1
V: TRBV13
size: .
DNA: TGTGCCAGCACCCTAAACGAGGAGGGTCCTGAAGCTTTCTTT
CDR3: CASTLNEEGPEAFF

D: TRBD1
J: TRBJ2-7
V: TRBV7-9
size: many
DNA: TGTGCCAGCAGCTTCCCCGGACAGGGATCCTACGAGCAGTACTTC
CDR3: CASSFPGQGSYEQYF

D: .
J: TRBJ2-5
V: TRBV14
size: .
DNA: TGTGCCAGCAGCCAAGATCGTTGGTTGGGGTTAGCGGCCCAAGAGACCCAGTACTTC
CDR3: CASSQDRWLGLAAQETQYF

D: .
J: TRBJ2-7
V: TRBV27
size: many
DNA: TGTGCCAGCAGTTTAAGAAGGGGCCGGTTCTACGAGCAGTACTTC
CDR3: CASSLRRGRFYEQYF

D: .
J: TRBJ2-2
V: TRBV28
size: many
DNA: TGTGCCAGCAGTTTACATGTCCTCGGCACCGGGGAGCTGTTTTTT
CDR3: CASSLHVLGTGELFF

D: TRBD2
J: TRBJ2-5
V: TRBV20-1
size: many
DNA: TGCAGTGTTCGCGCCCCGATGGGTCAGCGGGGGAGTCAAGAGACCCAGTACTTC
CDR3: CSVRAPMGQRGSQETQYF

D: .
J: TRBJ1-2
V: TRBV9
size: many
DNA: TGTGCCAGCAGCGTAGCGGTGGGGGACTATGGCTACACCTTC
CDR3: CASSVAVGDYGYTF

D: .
J: TRBJ1-1
V: TRBV6-1
size: .
DNA: TGTGCCAGCAGCCCTCTGCTCCCGAACACTGAAGCTTTCTTT
CDR3: CASSPLLPNTEAFF

D: .
J: TRBJ1-1
V: TRBV6-1
size: .
DNA: TGTGCCAGCAGTGAGGTCAGGGGATTCACTGAAGCTTTCTTT
CDR3: CASSEVRGFTEAFF

D: TRBD2
J: TRBJ2-7
V: TRBV5-1
size: many
DNA: TGCGCCAGCAGCTCCCCCGGGACTAGCGAGCAGTACTTC
CDR3: CASSSPGTSEQYF

D: .
J: TRBJ2-7
V: TRBV13
size: many
DNA: TGTGCCAGCAGTTTTGGGACCGGGGGTGACGAGCAGTACTTC
CDR3: CASSFGTGGDEQYF

D: .
J: TRBJ2-7
V: TRBV25-1
size: many
DNA: TGTGCCAGCAGTGAAACCGGGACCCCATTTCCCGAGCAGTACTTC
CDR3: CASSETGTPFPEQYF

D: .
J: TRBJ1-2
V: TRBV29-1
size: many
DNA: TGCAGCGTTATACGGACAGCCTATGGCTACACCTTC
CDR3: CSVIRTAYGYTF

D: .
J: TRBJ2-2
V: TRBV5-1
size: .
DNA: TGCGCCAGCAGCCTGGTCCCAGGACCGAACACCGGGGAGCTGTTTTTT
CDR3: CASSLVPGPNTGELFF

D: .
J: TRBJ2-5
V: TRBV29-1
size: many
DNA: TGCAGCGTTGGGCCAGGCCAAGAGACCCAGTACTTC
CDR3: CSVGPGQETQYF

D: TRBD1
J: TRBJ1-5
V: TRBV10-3
size: many
DNA: TGTGCCATCAGTGGGGGACAGGATCAGCCCCAGCATTTT
CDR3: CAISGGQDQPQHF

D: TRBD1
J: TRBJ2-7
V: TRBV12-3/TRBV12-4
size: few
DNA: TGTGCCAGCAGCCAAGGACAGGGGGTTCTGGGCGAGCAGTACTTC
CDR3: CASSQGQGVLGEQYF

D: .
J: TRBJ2-7
V: TRBV28
size: .
DNA: TGTGCCAGCACCGGGAGAGACTACTACGAGCAGTACTTC
CDR3: CASTGRDYYEQYF

D: .
J: TRBJ1-1
V: TRBV6-1
size: many
DNA: TGTGCCAGCAGTGAAGGTCACTCGAACACTGAAGCTTTCTTT
CDR3: CASSEGHSNTEAFF

D: TRBD1
J: TRBJ1-5
V: TRBV11-2
size: many
DNA: TGTGCCAGCAGCTTGGACAGGTTTTATAGCAATCAGCCCCAGCATTTT
CDR3: CASSLDRFYSNQPQHF

D: .
J: TRBJ1-2
V: TRBV6-2/TRBV6-3
size: many
DNA: TGTGCCAGCACCTCGGGGGCCCAAGGCTACACCTTC
CDR3: CASTSGAQGYTF

D: .
J: TRBJ2-2
V: TRBV24-1
size: many
DNA: TGTGCCACCCAGGCCGGACAGAGCAACACCGGGGAGCTGTTTTTT
CDR3: CATQAGQSNTGELFF

D: .
J: TRBJ1-2
V: TRBV12-3/TRBV12-4
size: many
DNA: TGTGCCAGCACCTCCGACTTAAGAGGCTACACCTTC
CDR3: CASTSDLRGYTF

D: .
J: TRBJ1-2
V: TRBV29-1
size: many
DNA: TGCAGCGTTGAAGATGACACCCGCTATGGCTACACCTTC
CDR3: CSVEDDTRYGYTF